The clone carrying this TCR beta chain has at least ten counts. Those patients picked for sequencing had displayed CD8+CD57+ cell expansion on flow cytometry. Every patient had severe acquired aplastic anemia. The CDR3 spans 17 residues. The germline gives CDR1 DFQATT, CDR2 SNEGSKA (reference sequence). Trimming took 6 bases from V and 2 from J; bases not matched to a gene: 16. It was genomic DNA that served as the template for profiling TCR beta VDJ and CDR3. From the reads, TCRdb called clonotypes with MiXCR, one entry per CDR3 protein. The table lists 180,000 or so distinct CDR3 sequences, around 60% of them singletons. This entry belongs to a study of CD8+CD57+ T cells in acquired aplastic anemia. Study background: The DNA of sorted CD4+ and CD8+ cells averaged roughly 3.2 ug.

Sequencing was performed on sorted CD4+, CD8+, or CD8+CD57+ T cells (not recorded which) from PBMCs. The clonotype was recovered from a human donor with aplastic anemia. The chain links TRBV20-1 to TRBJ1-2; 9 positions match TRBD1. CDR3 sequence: CSAVRPGTGINNYGYTF. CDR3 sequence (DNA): TGCAGTGCCGTCAGACCTGGGACAGGGATTAACAACTATGGCTACACCTTC.